Below are 32 T cell receptor beta chains sequenced from a single sample in a study of human T cells and chemical hapten exposure. Time point indicated: patch test 3, about 24 weeks after DPC sensitization. Treatment defined: therapeutic diphenylcyclopropenone sensitization with weekly scalp DPC. TCRdb called the RACE reads again in MiXCR, with one record for every CDR3 protein. Among about 160,000 distinct CDR3 sequences, 28% were seen once, and the ten largest hold under 2.5%. Sample: whole blood, taken in connection with sensitization to the hapten diphenylcyclopropenone (DPC). Source of these receptors: a woman aged 18-35 years with alopecia areata. Some clones in this sample may be carry-over from other donors' samples.

A few counts support this clonotype. The J gene is TRBJ2-2, the V gene TRBV12-3 or TRBV12-4; perhaps TRBD1 as D (6 bases). The CDR3 has 12 residues. V was shortened by 7 bases and J by 8 bases, with 11 bases between the two germline ends. The CDR3 DNA is TGTGCCAGCACCAGAGGACAGGGGGAGCTGTTTTTT. Translation: CASTRGQGELFF.

The V and J genes are TRBV4-1 and TRBJ2-3, with D possibly TRBD2 on 5 matching bases. V was clipped by 2 bases and J by 2 bases, with 17 bases between them. Per the germline V gene, CDR1 is MGHRA and CDR2 is YSYEKL. The CDR3 has 17 residues. The CDR3 DNA follows: TGCGCCAGCAGCCAACCCCCTGGAAGCGGAATCACAGATACGCAGTATTTT. Its protein product is CASSQPPGSGITDTQYF.

The chain's CDR3 is CASSQDGNRIYYGYTF. The CDR3 DNA reads as TGTGCCAGCAGCCAAGATGGGAACAGAATCTACTATGGCTACACCTTC. The genes are TRBV4-2 and TRBJ1-2; D uncertain. The CDR3 extends over 16 amino acids. Germline V lookup: CDR1 LGHNA, CDR2 YNFKEQ. V was pared by 0 bases and J by 3 bases, with 14 bases between.

The J gene is TRBJ1-1, the V gene TRBV5-1; the match to TRBD1 covers 9 bases. Germline V gene lookup returns CDR1 SGHRS and CDR2 YFSETQ. The CDR3 has 15 amino acids. The junction had 9 bases not matched to a gene; V was cut back by 4 bases and J by 5 bases. The CDR3 protein is CASSKRQGVVTEAFF. CDR3 DNA sequence: TGCGCCAGCAGCAAAAGACAGGGGGTCGTGACTGAAGCTTTCTTT.

V and J are TRBV12-3 or TRBV12-4 and TRBJ2-7; 7 nucleotides line up with TRBD2. The CDR3 contains 15 residues. V lost 3 bases, J lost 5 bases, and 10 bases stayed unmatched. The chain's CDR3 is CASSFEGKRGDEQYF. CDR3 nucleotides: TGTGCCAGCAGTTTTGAAGGAAAACGGGGGGACGAGCAGTACTTC.

This clonotype turned up a few times. The genes are TRBV29-1 and TRBJ2-1; 10 nucleotides agree with TRBD1. The CDR3 runs 12 residues. The V gene's germline CDR1 is SQVTM and CDR2 ANQGSEA. Trimming took 7 bases from V and 10 from J; bases not matched to a gene: 7. The CDR3 protein is CSGRQGAGEQFF. In DNA form, the CDR3 reads TGCAGCGGGAGACAGGGGGCAGGGGAGCAGTTCTTC.

DNA of the CDR3: TGTGCCATCAGTGGGACTAGCGGGACTTACAATGAGCAGTTCTTC. Amino acid sequence: CAISGTSGTYNEQFF. This rearrangement joins TRBV10-3 to TRBJ2-1; 12 bases match TRBD2. J was trimmed by 4 bases and V by 4 bases; bases with no gene match: 2. This CDR3 has 15 residues. Germline assignment: CDR1 ENHRY and CDR2 SYGVKD.

The chain recombines TRBV10-2 with TRBJ1-4; 9 nucleotides match TRBD1. V lost 6 bases, J lost 7 bases, and 3 bases stayed unmatched. Germline CDR1 reads WSHSY; CDR2 reads SAAADI. The CDR3 spans 13 residues. CDR3 sequence reads: CASRDRGGEKLFF. The CDR3 nucleotides read TGCGCCAGCAGGGACAGGGGAGGTGAAAAACTGTTTTTT.

Many counts were recorded for this clonotype. V is TRBV10-3 and J is TRBJ2-6; D is uncertain. The V end lost 9 bases, the J end lost 3 bases, and 9 bases lay between the germline ends. The CDR3 has 13 amino acids. CDR1 is ENHRY and CDR2 is SYGVKD in the germline V gene. The CDR3 region is CAILLNGANVLTF. In DNA, the CDR3 is TGTGCCATTCTCCTAAATGGGGCCAACGTCCTGACTTTC.

Here the CDR3 reads CATEDYNQPQHF. CDR3 DNA sequence: TGTGCCACCGAAGATTATAATCAGCCCCAGCATTTT. The V gene is TRBV15, the J gene TRBJ1-5; no definite D call. The V end was cut by 8 bases, the J end by 4 bases, with 9 bases between. This CDR3 region has 12 residues. Germline V lookup: CDR1 LNHNV, CDR2 YYDKDF (reference sequence). Full variable domain (outside the CDR3, taken from reference TRBV15 and TRBJ1-5): DAMVIQNPRYQVTQFGKPVTLSCSQTLNHNVMYWYQQKSSQAPKLLFHYYDKDFNNEADTPDNFQSRRPNTSFCFLDIRSPGLGDTAMYLCATEDYNQPQHFGDGTRLSIL.

This clonotype has ten or more counts. This chain links TRBV20-1 with TRBJ2-2, with a possible D match to TRBD2 (6 bases). The ends were cut back, 6 bases at V and 6 bases at J, with 14 bases in the middle. This CDR3 is 13 amino acids long. Looked up from germline, CDR1 is DFQATT and CDR2 is SNEGSKA (reference sequence). CDR3 amino acids: CSARDHVPGELFF. Written as DNA, the CDR3 is TGCAGTGCGCGGGACCACGTCCCCGGGGAGCTGTTTTTT.

This clonotype was seen a handful of times. The rearrangement links TRBV7-2 to TRBJ2-1; D remains unclear. This CDR3 spans 19 amino acids. Germline V gene data show CDR1 as SGHTA and CDR2 as FQGNSA. Deletions cut 0 bases from V and 5 bases from J, with 23 bases between. The CDR3 sequence is CASSLASFLRALEDNEQFF. The CDR3 nucleotides are TGTGCCAGCAGCTTAGCGTCGTTCCTCCGGGCCCTCGAAGACAATGAGCAGTTCTTC.

This clonotype was counted only a few times. This chain links TRBV20-1 with TRBJ2-3; D uncertain. Germline V gene lookup returns CDR1 DFQATT and CDR2 SNEGSKA (reference sequence). The germline V and J ends were trimmed by 3 bases and 2 bases, with 15 bases remaining between them. CDR3 length: 15 residues. The CDR3 DNA reads as TGCAGTGCTAGTCGCTCCGGGCTTTCCACAGATACGCAGTATTTT. Translated, it gives CSASRSGLSTDTQYF.

This clonotype was seen a few times. The rearrangement joins TRBV27 to TRBJ2-2; 7 nucleotides line up with TRBD2. The CDR3 runs 16 residues. V was clipped by 7 bases and J by 1 base; unmatched bases: 9. Germline V CDR1 and CDR2: MNHEY, SMNVEV (reference sequence). Written as DNA, the CDR3 is TGTGCCAGCATTGGTTTAGCGGGCGTGAACACCGGGGAGCTGTTTTTT. Encoded protein: CASIGLAGVNTGELFF.

The chain recombines TRBV6-2 or TRBV6-3 with TRBJ2-4; TRBD2 matches at 10 bases. The V gene end was trimmed by 2 bases and the J gene end by 3 bases; junction bases not matched to a gene: 7. Germline assignment: CDR1 MNHEY and CDR2 SVGEGT. There are 17 residues in the CDR3. Written as DNA, the CDR3 is TGTGCCAGCAGTTACATCAAGCGGGAGGGTCGCAAAAACATTCAGTACTTC. Amino acids: CASSYIKREGRKNIQYF.

This clonotype occurred many times. The rearrangement links TRBV9 to TRBJ1-1; D may be TRBD1 (5 bases). Germline V gene data show CDR1 as SGDLS and CDR2 as YYNGEE. The CDR3 sequence is 13 residues long. Trimming stripped 3 bases from V and 0 bases from J, with 6 bases between. CDR3 coding DNA: TGTGCCAGCAGCGGACAGATGAACACTGAAGCTTTCTTT. Translation gives CASSGQMNTEAFF.

This clonotype was detected a few times. The V and J genes are TRBV28 and TRBJ2-1; 12 bases map to TRBD2. The CDR3 covers 15 residues. J was trimmed by 9 bases and V by 8 bases; bases with no gene match: 11. Germline V gives CDR1 MDHEN, CDR2 SYDVKM. In DNA form, the CDR3 reads TGTGCCAGCCCACCGCCTAGCGGGGGGGCGGGTGAGCAGTTCTTC. As protein: CASPPPSGGAGEQFF.

V is TRBV3-1 and J is TRBJ1-2, with D unclear. Germline-derived CDR1 and CDR2 are LGHDT and YNNKEL (reference sequence). V was pared by 3 bases and J by 8 bases, with 7 bases between. CDR3 length: 11 residues. CDR3 nucleotide sequence: TGTGCCAGCAGCCAGGAGAGGGGCTACACCTTC. Translating it yields CASSQERGYTF.

This clonotype was counted a single time. The chain recombines TRBV10-3 with TRBJ1-1; weak D call: TRBD1 (6 bases). Germline assignment: CDR1 ENHRY and CDR2 SYGVKD. V dropped 2 bases and J dropped 6 bases, with 10 bases sitting between them. The CDR3 extends over 13 amino acids. CDR3 protein: CAISEHREAEAFF. The DNA of the CDR3 is TGTGCCATCAGTGAGCACAGGGAGGCTGAAGCTTTCTTT.

This clonotype was picked up a small number of times. The genes are TRBV12-3 or TRBV12-4 and TRBJ2-3; 8 bases line up with TRBD2. The CDR3 contains 14 residues. With V trimmed by 3 bases and J by 2 bases, 1 base remained unmatched. The CDR3 is CASSFSGATDTQYF. The CDR3 nucleotides are TGTGCCAGCAGTTTTAGCGGGGCCACAGATACGCAGTATTTT.

The chain recombines TRBV7-6 with TRBJ2-5; D is uncertain. The V end lost 4 bases, the J end lost 2 bases, and 11 bases lay between the germline ends. The CDR3 is 14 amino acids. CDR1 is SGHVS and CDR2 is FNYEAQ in the germline V gene. The CDR3 sequence is CASSSRGHQETQYF. The CDR3 DNA follows: TGTGCCAGCAGCTCGCGTGGCCATCAAGAGACCCAGTACTTC.

Only a few counts were recorded for this clonotype. The chain employs TRBV20-1 and TRBJ2-3; D might be TRBD1 (8 bases). The CDR3 length is 16 residues. The V gene's germline CDR1 is DFQATT and CDR2 SNEGSKA (reference sequence). The V gene lost 1 base and the J gene lost 5 bases, with 19 bases spanning the gap. Here the CDR3 DNA reads TGCAGTGCTAGAGGCCAGGGGGCGGGAGTGGGAGATACGCAGTATTTT. It is translated as CSARGQGAGVGDTQYF.

This rearrangement joins TRBV27 to TRBJ1-4; D is undetermined. V was shortened by 8 bases and J by 0 bases, with 10 bases between the two germline ends. CDR3 length equals 14 residues. Germline V lookup: CDR1 MNHEY, CDR2 SMNVEV (reference sequence). Here the CDR3 DNA reads TGTGCCAGCGGACGGTTTGCAACTAATGAAAAACTGTTTTTT. Residues: CASGRFATNEKLFF. The full variable domain, rest sourced from reference TRBV27 and TRBJ1-4, is EAQVTQNPRYLITVTGKKLTVTCSQNMNHEYMSWYRQDPGLGLRQIYYSMNVEVTDKGDVPEGYKVSRKEKRNFPLILESPSPNQTSLYFCASGRFATNEKLFFGSGTQLSVL.

There are a few counts of this clonotype. The V call is TRBV10-3, the J call TRBJ2-2, with 10 bases that match TRBD2. Germline V gives CDR1 ENHRY, CDR2 SYGVKD. The CDR3 covers 16 residues. V lost 6 bases, J lost 3 bases, and 7 bases stayed unmatched. The chain's CDR3 is CAIRGAGGHDTGELFF. The CDR3 nucleotides read TGTGCCATCAGAGGAGCGGGAGGGCACGACACCGGGGAGCTGTTTTTT.

The V call is TRBV29-1, the J call TRBJ1-2, with unresolved D. The CDR3 length is 11 residues. Germline CDR1 reads SQVTM; CDR2 reads ANQGSEA. The V gene lost 5 bases and the J gene lost 8 bases, with 12 bases spanning the gap. The CDR3 reads CSVSTAAGYTF. CDR3 DNA: TGCAGCGTTTCCACCGCGGCCGGCTACACCTTC.

The chain combines TRBV6-6 with TRBJ1-2; 8 bases are shared with TRBD1. The V and J ends lost 1 base and 5 bases, in that order; junction bases with no gene match: 3. CDR3 size: 14 residues. Germline CDR1 is MNHNY and CDR2 is SVGAGI (reference sequence). The CDR3 DNA reads as TGTGCCAGCAGTTACTACGGACAGGGATATGGCTACACCTTC. The encoded protein is CASSYYGQGYGYTF.

This chain joins TRBV20-1 and TRBJ2-1; D gene uncertain. V lost 1 base and J lost 2, with 3 bases in between. In germline, CDR1 is DFQATT, CDR2 SNEGSKA (reference sequence). The length of the CDR3 is 12 residues. The CDR3 DNA is TGCAGTGCTAGAGGACCCTACAATGAGCAGTTCTTC. Translation gives CSARGPYNEQFF.

The chain uses TRBV7-3 and TRBJ1-5, with D unclear. Trimming took off 5 bases at V and 9 bases at J, with 14 bases between the two ends. The germline V gene encodes CDR1 SGHTA and CDR2 FQGTGA. This CDR3 is 13 amino acids long. The CDR3 loop is CASSLDAKRPQHF. The CDR3 DNA reads as TGTGCCAGCAGCCTGGACGCGAAGCGGCCCCAGCATTTT.

V and J are TRBV29-1 and TRBJ2-1, with 8 positions matching TRBD1. The CDR3 has 13 residues. V trimming: 7 bases; J trimming: 7 bases; junction bases outside the gene matches: 9. Germline V gene lookup returns CDR1 SQVTM and CDR2 ANQGSEA. For the CDR3, the DNA is TGCAGCGCTGACAGGGGTTACCCAAATGAGCAGTTCTTC. Translation gives CSADRGYPNEQFF.

This clonotype came up a few times. The chain combines TRBV9 with TRBJ1-2; no clear D gene. This CDR3 contains 15 residues. Germline CDR1 and CDR2: SGDLS and YYNGEE. Trimming cost V 4 bases and J 5 bases, with 18 bases left between them. The CDR3 bases are TGTGCCAGCAGCAGGGAGGGAGCGACCTTTTATGGCTACACCTTC. It codes for CASSREGATFYGYTF.

At least ten counts were recorded for this clonotype. The chain recombines TRBV6-5 with TRBJ2-3; a possible D gene is TRBD2 (6 bases). Trimming removed 6 bases from V and 6 bases from J, with 7 bases in between. The CDR3 contains 11 residues. CDR1 is MNHEY and CDR2 is SVGAGI in the germline V gene. In DNA, the CDR3 is TGTGCCAGCAGGGAGGGGGATACGCAGTATTTT. This gives the protein CASREGDTQYF.

The chain couples TRBV29-1 to TRBJ1-1; D not resolved. Germline V gene data show CDR1 as SQVTM and CDR2 as ANQGSEA. V shed 7 bases and J shed 8 bases, with 17 bases lying between them. This CDR3 region has 12 residues. CDR3 sequence (DNA): TGCAGCGGCCACAGAGAGCGCTCAGAAGCTTTCTTT. Its translation is CSGHRERSEAFF. Complete variable domain (other parts from reference TRBV29-1 and TRBJ1-1): SAVISQKPSRDICQRGTSLTIQCQVDSQVTMMFWYRQQPGQSLTLIATANQGSEATYESGFVIDKFPISRPNLTFSTLTVSNMSPEDSSIYLCSGHRERSEAFFGQGTRLTVV.